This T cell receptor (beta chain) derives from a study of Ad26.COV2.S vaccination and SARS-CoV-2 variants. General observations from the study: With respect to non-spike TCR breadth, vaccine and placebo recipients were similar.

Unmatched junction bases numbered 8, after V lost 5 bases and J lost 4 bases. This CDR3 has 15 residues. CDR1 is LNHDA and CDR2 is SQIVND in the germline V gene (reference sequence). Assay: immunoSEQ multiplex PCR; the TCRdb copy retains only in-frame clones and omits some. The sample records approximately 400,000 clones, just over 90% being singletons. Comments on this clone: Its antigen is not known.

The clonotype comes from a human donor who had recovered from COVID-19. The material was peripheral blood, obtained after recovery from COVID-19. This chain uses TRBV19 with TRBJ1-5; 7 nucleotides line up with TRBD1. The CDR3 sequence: CASSAEGQLNQPQHF. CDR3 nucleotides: TGTGCCAGTAGTGCCGAGGGACAGCTAAATCAGCCCCAGCATTTT.